These 24 T cell receptor beta chains originate from one sample sequenced in a study of T cell repertoires in cytomegalovirus infection. Their antigens are not known. TCRdb re-called the reads through MiXCR, storing one row per CDR3 protein. The sample yields roughly 920,000 distinct CDR3 sequences, about a third seen once. Sequenced material: cultured CD8+ T cells from PBMCs, taken from culture after CMV antigen stimulation. The receptors here all came from a human donor in good health (CMV status not recorded). Some clones in this sample may be carry-over from other donors' samples.

The J gene is TRBJ1-2, the V gene TRBV10-3; D is ambiguous. Germline V gene sequence: CDR1 ENHRY, CDR2 SYGVKD. The CDR3 has 12 amino acids. The V end lost 6 bases, the J end lost 2 bases, and 7 bases lay between the germline ends. CDR3 sequence (DNA): TGTGCCATCAGATTGCTAAACTATGGCTACACCTTC. Translation: CAIRLLNYGYTF.

The genes are TRBV3-1 and TRBJ1-1; 8 bases are shared with TRBD1. V dropped 4 bases and J dropped 4; count of bases not matched to a gene: 5. The CDR3 has 14 amino acids. The germline CDR1 and CDR2 sequences are LGHDT and YNNKEL (reference sequence). CDR3 DNA: TGTGCCAGCAGCCCGACAGGGGCGGGCACTGAAGCTTTCTTT. Amino acid sequence: CASSPTGAGTEAFF.

Worth noting for this clonotype: The CDR3 end shows no conserved phenylalanine or tryptophan, and so a read error is likely. The V gene is TRBV18, the J gene TRBJ2-1, with 7 bases fitting TRBD1. J gave up 7 bases and V 3 bases, and 15 bases lay outside the gene matches. CDR3 length: 17 residues. From germline, CDR1 is KGHSH and CDR2 LQKENI. CDR3 loop: CASSPLGGQVSQNEQFS. In DNA, the CDR3 is TGTGCCAGCTCACCCCTAGGGGGCCAGGTTTCTCAGAATGAGCAGTTCTCC.

This clonotype has just a few counts. The chain has TRBV7-3 and TRBJ2-1; a weak D match, TRBD2 (6 bases). This CDR3 contains 18 residues. V was pared by 0 bases and J by 0 bases, with 15 bases between. CDR1 is SGHTA, CDR2 FQGTGA, per germline. For the CDR3, the DNA is TGTGCCAGCAGCTTAACGGGGGTCCGGGGGAGCTCCTACAATGAGCAGTTCTTC. Its translation is CASSLTGVRGSSYNEQFF. Variable domain in full (rest from reference TRBV7-3 and TRBJ2-1): GAGVSQTPSNKVTEKGKYVELRCDPISGHTALYWYRQSLGQGPEFLIYFQGTGAADDSGLPNDRFFAVRPEGSVSTLKIQRTERGDSAVYLCASSLTGVRGSSYNEQFFGPGTRLTVL.

This chain's CDR3 is CSVALAGESTDTQYF. As DNA, the CDR3 is TGCAGCGTTGCACTAGCGGGGGAGAGCACAGATACGCAGTATTTT. The V call is TRBV29-1, the J call TRBJ2-3, with 11 nucleotides matching TRBD2. V was pared by 4 bases and J by 0 bases, with 3 bases of the junction left unmatched. The V gene's germline CDR1 is SQVTM and CDR2 ANQGSEA. The CDR3 length is 15 residues.

The chain carries TRBV7-9 and TRBJ2-6; D is uncertain. CDR3 size: 14 residues. Trimming took 6 bases from V and 0 from J, leaving 6 bases between them. Per germline, CDR1 SEHNR and CDR2 FQNEAQ (reference sequence). CDR3 in DNA: TGTGCCAGCAGAGGAAGCTCTGGGGCCAACGTCCTGACTTTC. It yields the protein CASRGSSGANVLTF.

The rearrangement uses TRBV11-2 and TRBJ2-1; D not resolved. V lost 5 bases to trimming and J lost 6 bases, with 11 bases between them. This CDR3 comprises 13 residues. Germline V gene data show CDR1 as SGHAT and CDR2 as FQNNGV. CDR3 coding DNA: TGTGCCAGCAGCCCTAACCCCTCCAATGAGCAGTTCTTC. As protein: CASSPNPSNEQFF.

This clonotype turned up a few times. The chain recombines TRBV28 with TRBJ2-3; 10 bases are shared with TRBD2. CDR3 length equals 20 residues. Looked up from germline, CDR1 is MDHEN and CDR2 is SYDVKM. The V and J ends lost 6 bases and 4 bases, in that order; junction bases with no gene match: 22. The CDR3 DNA is TGTGCCAGCAGCTCCCGGGGGAGCGGGGGGGCCTTTAATTTAGCAGATACGCAGTATTTT. Its translation is CASSSRGSGGAFNLADTQYF.

CDR3: CASSPGQDLYEQYF. The CDR3 coding sequence is TGTGCCAGCTCACCAGGACAGGACCTTTACGAGCAGTACTTC. V usage is TRBV18 and J usage is TRBJ2-7, with 7 bases aligning to TRBD1. V lost 2 bases, J lost 4 bases, and 5 bases stayed unmatched. Germline loops: CDR1 KGHSH, CDR2 LQKENI. This CDR3 comprises 14 residues.

The V and J genes are TRBV24-1 and TRBJ1-1; D is undetermined. The CDR3 covers 13 residues. V lost 4 bases and J 5 bases, leaving 10 bases between the germline ends. The V gene's germline CDR1 is KGHDR and CDR2 SFDVKD. The CDR3 protein is CATSEGFTTEAFF. The CDR3 nucleotides are TGTGCCACCAGTGAGGGGTTTACGACTGAAGCTTTCTTT.

The V call is TRBV5-1, the J call TRBJ2-1; no reliable D call. The germline V and J ends were trimmed by 7 bases and 6 bases, with 8 bases remaining between them. The CDR3 extends over 11 amino acids. Germline-derived CDR1 and CDR2 are SGHRS and YFSETQ. The CDR3 DNA reads as TGCGCCAGCTGGACCGGCAATGAGCAGTTCTTC. Translating it yields CASWTGNEQFF. The entire variable domain, with the rest obtained from reference TRBV5-1 and TRBJ2-1, is as follows: KAGVTQTPRYLIKTRGQQVTLSCSPISGHRSVSWYQQTPGQGLQFLFEYFSETQRNKGNFPGRFSGRQFSNSRSEMNVSTLELGDSALYLCASWTGNEQFFGPGTRLTVL.

The gene calls are TRBV27 and TRBJ2-1; the match to TRBD1 covers 7 bases. In germline, CDR1 is MNHEY, CDR2 SMNVEV (reference sequence). This CDR3 contains 14 residues. V lost 5 bases, J lost 7 bases, and 8 bases stayed unmatched. DNA for the CDR3: TGTGCCAGCAGTCCTACACCGACAGGGAATGAGCAGTTCTTC. Residues: CASSPTPTGNEQFF.

This clonotype came up many times. Here the CDR3 reads CASSLVDNPQSSYNEQFF. In DNA form, the CDR3 reads TGTGCCAGCAGTTTAGTAGACAACCCACAGAGCTCCTACAATGAGCAGTTCTTC. This chain joins TRBV12-3 or TRBV12-4 and TRBJ2-1; D is undetermined. V was clipped by 1 base and J by 0 bases, with 16 bases between them. CDR3 length: 18 residues.

The chain employs TRBV11-3 and TRBJ2-1, with D maybe TRBD2 (7 bases). Germline V gene sequence: CDR1 SGHNT, CDR2 YENEEA. V lost 8 bases, J lost 5 bases, and 19 bases lay in between. The CDR3 loop spans 15 amino acids. CDR3 sequence (DNA): TGTGCCAGCCCCTTGGGGCGGGGGCGACACAATGAGCAGTTCTTC. Translated: CASPLGRGRHNEQFF. Combining the CDR3 with reference TRBV11-3 and TRBJ2-1 gives the whole variable domain EAGVVQSPRYKIIEKKQPVAFWCNPISGHNTLYWYLQNLGQGPELLIRYENEEAVDDSQLPKDRFSAERLKGVDSTLKIQPAELGDSAVYLCASPLGRGRHNEQFFGPGTRLTVL.

The rearrangement joins TRBV20-1 to TRBJ2-7; 7 bases map to TRBD1. The CDR3 has 13 amino acids. Germline CDR1 reads DFQATT; CDR2 reads SNEGSKA (reference sequence). V dropped 2 bases and J dropped 2; count of bases not matched to a gene: 3. CDR3 residues: CSARKQGAYEQYV. The DNA for the CDR3 is TGCAGTGCTAGAAAGCAGGGGGCCTACGAGCAGTACGTC.

The chain carries TRBV6-6 and TRBJ2-2; possibly TRBD2 for D (7 bases). The CDR3 length is 17 residues. Trimming took 0 bases from V and 0 from J, leaving 11 bases between them. Germline V gene data show CDR1 as MNHNY and CDR2 as SVGAGI (reference sequence). The CDR3 loop reads CASSYSGGGTNTGELFF. The CDR3 DNA reads as TGTGCCAGCAGTTACTCGGGAGGGGGAACGAACACCGGGGAGCTGTTTTTT.

The chain employs TRBV4-1 and TRBJ2-5; TRBD2 aligns across 11 bases. V lost 7 bases and J lost 7; bases outside the gene matches: 8. The CDR3 extends over 14 amino acids. Germline assignment: CDR1 MGHRA and CDR2 YSYEKL. The CDR3 here is CASTPGLAVRTQYF. CDR3 coding DNA: TGCGCCAGCACCCCGGGACTAGCGGTCCGGACCCAGTACTTC.

This clonotype was observed a handful of times. V gene TRBV6-1 combines with J gene TRBJ1-1; D remains unclear. Germline CDR1 and CDR2: MNHNS and SASEGT. V dropped 2 bases and J dropped 11 bases, with 12 bases sitting between them. This CDR3 is 12 amino acids long. The CDR3 sequence is CASSEMNSQAFF. CDR3 coding DNA: TGTGCCAGCAGTGAAATGAATTCGCAGGCTTTCTTT.

This chain connects TRBV7-9 to TRBJ2-2; possible D gene TRBD2, 5 bases. The CDR3 has 10 amino acids. V lost 11 bases and J lost 6, with 7 bases in between. Per the germline V gene, CDR1 is SEHNR and CDR2 is FQNEAQ (reference sequence). The CDR3 sequence: CAGGSGELFF. The CDR3 region has the DNA TGTGCCGGCGGGTCCGGGGAGCTGTTTTTT. Filled out from reference TRBV7-9 and TRBJ2-2, the complete variable domain reads DTGVSQNPRHKITKRGQNVTFRCDPISEHNRLYWYRQTLGQGPEFLTYFQNEAQLEKSRLLSDRFSAERPKGSFSTLEIQRTEQGDSAMYLCAGGSGELFFGEGSRLTVL.

The V gene is TRBV7-9, the J gene TRBJ2-5; perhaps TRBD2 as D (6 bases). The CDR3 has 14 amino acids. V lost 1 base and J 6 bases, leaving 12 bases between the germline ends. Germline V gene data show CDR1 as SEHNR and CDR2 as FQNEAQ (reference sequence). The CDR3 DNA reads TGTGCCAGCAGCTTAGAAGGAGGGTTACAGACCCAGTACTTC. Translated: CASSLEGGLQTQYF.

This sequence joins TRBV12-3 or TRBV12-4 and TRBJ2-7; a possible D gene is TRBD2 (5 bases). V lost 3 bases and J 4 bases, leaving 13 bases between the germline ends. The CDR3 contains 14 residues. As DNA, the CDR3 is TGTGCCAGCAGTTTTCTAAACCCGGGATACGAGCAGTACTTC. This translates into CASSFLNPGYEQYF.

CDR3 in amino acids: CASSLTAGRVDTIYF. In DNA form, the CDR3 reads TGTGCCAGCAGCTTAACCGCGGGGAGGGTGGACACCATATATTTT. V is TRBV7-9 and J is TRBJ1-3; D is undetermined. Trimming took 2 bases from V and 8 from J, leaving 16 bases between them. The germline CDR1 and CDR2 sequences are SEHNR and FQNEAQ (reference sequence). CDR3 length equals 15 residues.

The V call is TRBV7-2, the J call TRBJ1-3, with 9 positions matching TRBD1. The J segment lost 3 bases and the V segment lost 4 bases, leaving 7 bases of the junction unmatched. CDR1 is SGHTA, CDR2 FQGNSA, per germline. The CDR3 is made up of 16 amino acids. This CDR3 is CASSSLTGGYGNTIYF. The CDR3 DNA reads TGTGCCAGCAGCTCCCTGACAGGGGGATATGGAAACACCATATATTTT.

The rearrangement links TRBV18 to TRBJ1-2, with 8 bases lining up with TRBD1. J gave up 6 bases and V 4 bases, and 13 bases lay outside the gene matches. The CDR3 has 16 amino acids. Germline assignment: CDR1 KGHSH and CDR2 LQKENI. This CDR3 is CASSLDRQGKTDGYTF. CDR3 nucleotides: TGTGCCAGCTCACTAGACCGACAGGGGAAGACAGATGGCTACACCTTC.